This is a list of T cell receptor beta chains from one sample in a study of spatial heterogeneity in lung cancer. Each CDR3 protein is one row after TCRdb ran MiXCR on the 5' RACE reads. The table includes 35,000 to 55,000 distinct CDR3 sequences, approximately 14% detected once. The specimen comprised PBMCs, sampled at surgery. These receptors came from a male donor with early-stage non-small cell lung cancer. Each CDR3 is given with its conserved first and last residue. Each record gives: CDR3 length, clone size, D gene, V gene, J gene, CDR3 DNA, CDR3 protein. The D gene is left open where the match is weak. Clone size is not always given. Where it is, it says once, few, many or a class for expanded clones.

>15|many|TRBD2|TRBV5-1|TRBJ2-3
TGCGCCAGCAGTCCGGGACTAGCGGGAGCCGATACGCAGTATTTT
CASSPGLAGADTQYF
>15|few|TRBD1|TRBV6-2/TRBV6-3|TRBJ1-5
TGTGCCAGCAATCAACAGGGGGGTGGCAATCAGCCCCAGCATTTT
CASNQQGGGNQPQHF
>12|few|NA|TRBV20-1|TRBJ1-2
TGCAGTGCTCCTAAAACGGGCTATGGCTACACCTTC
CSAPKTGYGYTF
>14|many|TRBD2|TRBV3-1|TRBJ2-3
TGTGCCAGCAGTCGGACTAGCAGGGGAGATACGCAGTATTTT
CASSRTSRGDTQYF
>15|few|TRBD1|TRBV5-1|TRBJ1-6
TGCGCCAGCAGCTTGGAACCAGGGGGCAGTGCACCCCTCCACTTT
CASSLEPGGSAPLHF
>15|NA|NA|TRBV4-2|TRBJ2-7
TGTGCCAGCAGCCGAGAGGGCAGGAATCCCTACGAGCAGTACTTC
CASSREGRNPYEQYF
>15|NA|TRBD2|TRBV5-1|TRBJ2-1
TGCGCCAGCAGCTTGGGAAGCGGGGCCCCCAATGAGCAGTTCTTC
CASSLGSGAPNEQFF
>14|many|NA|TRBV6-5|TRBJ1-1
TGTGCCAGCAGTTACGGGGCTTGGAACACTGAAGCTTTCTTT
CASSYGAWNTEAFF
>18|few|TRBD2|TRBV7-2|TRBJ2-4
TGTGCCAGCAGCTTAGGGGGACTAGCGGGGCCTCCACAGGGGATTCAGTACTTC
CASSLGGLAGPPQGIQYF
>13|NA|NA|TRBV5-1|TRBJ2-1
TGCGCCAGCAGCTTAACGACCCGAGGGGAGCAGTTCTTC
CASSLTTRGEQFF
>15|NA|TRBD2|TRBV5-4|TRBJ2-1
TGTGCCAGCAGCCCGGGACTAGCGGGATTCAATGAGCAGTTCTTC
CASSPGLAGFNEQFF
>14|NA|TRBD1|TRBV30|TRBJ2-7
TGTGCCTGGACCCCGGGACAGGGCCCATACGAGCAGTACTTC
CAWTPGQGPYEQYF
>14|NA|NA|TRBV9|TRBJ1-5
TGTGCCAGCAGCGTAGGCGACCAAAATCAGCCCCAGCATTTT
CASSVGDQNQPQHF
>15|NA|NA|TRBV9|TRBJ2-7
TGTGCCAGCAGCGTAGCTCGGGACACTTCCTACGAGCAGTACTTC
CASSVARDTSYEQYF
>15|NA|TRBD1|TRBV5-1|TRBJ2-7
TGCGCCAGCAGCGGATCAACAGGGGGCTCGGGAGAGCAGTACTTC
CASSGSTGGSGEQYF
>14|many|TRBD1|TRBV5-1|TRBJ1-4
TGCGCCAGCAGCTTAAGAGGGGGCAATGAAAAACTGTTTTTT
CASSLRGGNEKLFF
>17|few|NA|TRBV19|TRBJ2-6
TGTGCCCACCCTCGGGCACCGGGCAGCTCTGGGGCCAACGTCCTGACTTTC
CAHPRAPGSSGANVLTF
>13|NA|NA|TRBV7-9|TRBJ2-7
TGTGCCAGCAGCTCCTCCCCGACCTACGAGCAGTACTTC
CASSSSPTYEQYF
>11|few|TRBD1|TRBV7-9|TRBJ1-4
TGTGCCAGCAGCTCAGGGGGCGAACTGTTTTTT
CASSSGGELFF
>16|many|TRBD1|TRBV28|TRBJ2-7
TGTGCCAGCAGTCCGGCACAGGGGACCCTGGTTTACGAGCAGTACTTC
CASSPAQGTLVYEQYF
>12|NA|NA|TRBV7-9|TRBJ2-7
TGTGCCAGCAGCTTACTGGGATACGAGCAGTACTTC
CASSLLGYEQYF
>14|many|TRBD2|TRBV3-1|TRBJ2-1
TGTGCCAGCAGCCATGCGGGGGGGCCGCATGAGCAGTTCTTC
CASSHAGGPHEQFF
>14|NA|TRBD1|TRBV18|TRBJ1-1
TGTGCCAGCTCACCCTGGGACAGTTCTACTGAAGCTTTCTTT
CASSPWDSSTEAFF
>16|many|TRBD1|TRBV28|TRBJ2-7
TGTGCCAGCAGTTATAAACAGGGGCCGGTAACCTACGAGCAGTACTTC
CASSYKQGPVTYEQYF
>15|once|TRBD1|TRBV7-9|TRBJ1-3
TGTGCCAGCAGAACGGACAGGGCTGGTGGAAACACCATATATTTT
CASRTDRAGGNTIYF
>15|many|TRBD1|TRBV6-6|TRBJ1-1
TGTGCCAGCAGTCAGACGGACAGGGGTGTCACTGAAGCTTTCTTT
CASSQTDRGVTEAFF
>8|many|NA|TRBV20-1|TRBJ1-2
TGCAGTGCGGGCCGCTACACCTTC
CSAGRYTF
>14|NA|TRBD2|TRBV5-1|TRBJ2-2
TGCGCCAGCAGCTTCGAGGGAGGGACCGGGGAGCTGTTTTTT
CASSFEGGTGELFF
>16|many|NA|TRBV28|TRBJ2-5
TGTGCCAGCAGTTCCGCCGGGCGACGAGGGGGAGAGACCCAGTACTTC
CASSSAGRRGGETQYF
>14|many|NA|TRBV28|TRBJ1-5
TGTGCCAGCAGTTCCGGGGGGGGTGGTCAGCCCCAGCATTTT
CASSSGGGGQPQHF
>14|NA|NA|TRBV5-1|TRBJ1-4
TGCGCCAGCAGCGTGGACCCTTCGGGAGAAAAACTGTTTTTT
CASSVDPSGEKLFF
>13|many|NA|TRBV7-9|TRBJ1-2
TGTGCCAGCGGCCCCCGGGCCAGGGGTGGCTACACCTTC
CASGPRARGGYTF
>15|NA|NA|TRBV7-9|TRBJ1-6
TGTGCCAGCAGCGGCCGGGAGAATTATAATTCACCCCTCCACTTT
CASSGRENYNSPLHF
>13|medium-sized|NA|TRBV2|TRBJ2-7
TGTGCCACAGGACAGCTTCAACCTAACGAGCAGTACTTC
CATGQLQPNEQYF
>14|few|NA|TRBV6-5|TRBJ1-6
TGTGCCAGCAGTTCATCCGGGGCTCGGTCACCCCTCCACTTT
CASSSSGARSPLHF
>14|few|NA|TRBV14|TRBJ2-1
TGTGCCAGCAGCTTTTCAGGGTGGCGAAATGAGCAGTTCTTC
CASSFSGWRNEQFF
>14|many|TRBD1|TRBV27|TRBJ1-1
TGTGCCAGCAGTTCTCGACAGGGGAACACTGAAGCTTTCTTT
CASSSRQGNTEAFF
>12|few|NA|TRBV29-1|TRBJ2-1
TGCAGCGTTGGGGCGGTTGGCGGAGAGCAGTTCTTC
CSVGAVGGEQFF
>16|few|NA|TRBV5-1|TRBJ2-6
TGCGCCAGCGCCGAACGGAAACGCTCTGGGGCCAACGTCCTGACTTTC
CASAERKRSGANVLTF
>11|many|NA|TRBV29-1|TRBJ1-2
TGCAGCGTCGTAGGGACTGAAGGCTACACCTTC
CSVVGTEGYTF
>14|NA|NA|TRBV12-3/TRBV12-4|TRBJ1-5
TGTGCCAGCAGTTCCCCTGGCAAGGCTCAGCCCCAGCATTTT
CASSSPGKAQPQHF
>13|NA|TRBD2|TRBV18|TRBJ2-7
TGTGCCAGCTCACCATCTTTAGCGGGCGAGCAGTACTTC
CASSPSLAGEQYF
>16|NA|TRBD2|TRBV10-2|TRBJ2-1
TGCGCCAGCAGTGATGGGGGACTAAGCTCCTACAATGAGCAGTTCTTC
CASSDGGLSSYNEQFF
>13|many|NA|TRBV5-1|TRBJ1-6
TGCGCCAGCAGCTCCGGACCGAATTCACCCCTCCACTTT
CASSSGPNSPLHF
>15|few|NA|TRBV7-9|TRBJ2-3
TGTGCCAGCAGTTATTCCGGGTCCCCCCAAGATACGCAGTATTTT
CASSYSGSPQDTQYF
>13|few|NA|TRBV7-8|TRBJ2-5
TGTGCCAGCAGCTTAATCCGCCAAGAGACCCAGTACTTC
CASSLIRQETQYF
>13|many|NA|TRBV20-1|TRBJ1-3
TGCAGTGCATCGGCAGGGGTCAGGGGCACCATATATTTT
CSASAGVRGTIYF
>15|few|NA|TRBV6-1|TRBJ1-5
TGTGCCAGCAGTGACGGCGGATATAGCAATCAGCCCCAGCATTTT
CASSDGGYSNQPQHF
>15|few|NA|TRBV20-1|TRBJ2-5
TGCAGTGCTACCCAAACCCCGGGGTCCCAAGAGACCCAGTACTTC
CSATQTPGSQETQYF
>15|few|TRBD2|TRBV7-2|TRBJ2-5
TGTGCCAGCAGCTCGGGACTAGCGGGAGAAGAGACCCAGTACTTC
CASSSGLAGEETQYF
>13|many|NA|TRBV18|TRBJ1-1
TGTGCCAGCTCACAGGACACGAACACTGAAGCTTTCTTT
CASSQDTNTEAFF
>15|few|NA|TRBV24-1|TRBJ2-7
TGTGCCACCAGTGACCCCCGAGACGCCAACTACGAGCAGTACTTC
CATSDPRDANYEQYF
>15|NA|TRBD1|TRBV11-2|TRBJ1-5
TGTGCCAGCAGCTCTCGGACAGGGCTCAATCAGCCCCAGCATTTT
CASSSRTGLNQPQHF
>14|NA|NA|TRBV11-2|TRBJ2-5
TGTGCCAGCAGCTTCAGACAGATGCAAGAGACCCAGTACTTC
CASSFRQMQETQYF